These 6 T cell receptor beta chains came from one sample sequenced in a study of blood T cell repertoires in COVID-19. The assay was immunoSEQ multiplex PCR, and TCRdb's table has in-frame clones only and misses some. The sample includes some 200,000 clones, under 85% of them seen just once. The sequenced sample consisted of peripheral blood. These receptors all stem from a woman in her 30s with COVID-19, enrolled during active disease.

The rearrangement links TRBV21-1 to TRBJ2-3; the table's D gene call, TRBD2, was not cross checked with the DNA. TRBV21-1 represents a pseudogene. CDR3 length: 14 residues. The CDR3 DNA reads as TGTGCCAGCCCCACGGCGGGAGGCACAGATACGCAGTATTTT. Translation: CASPTAGGTDTQYF.

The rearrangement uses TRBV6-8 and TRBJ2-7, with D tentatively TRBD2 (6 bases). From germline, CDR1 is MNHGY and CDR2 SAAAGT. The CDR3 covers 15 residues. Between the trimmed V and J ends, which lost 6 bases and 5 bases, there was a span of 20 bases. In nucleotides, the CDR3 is TGTGCCAGCAGCCTCCGACACGGAGGGGCTAACGAGCAGTACTTC. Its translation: CASSLRHGGANEQYF.

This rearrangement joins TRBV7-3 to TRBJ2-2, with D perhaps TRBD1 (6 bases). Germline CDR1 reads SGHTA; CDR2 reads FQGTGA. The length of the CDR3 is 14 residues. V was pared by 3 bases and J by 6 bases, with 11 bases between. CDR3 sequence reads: CASSFARGAGELFF. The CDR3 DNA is TGTGCCAGCAGCTTCGCCAGGGGTGCCGGGGAGCTGTTTTTT.

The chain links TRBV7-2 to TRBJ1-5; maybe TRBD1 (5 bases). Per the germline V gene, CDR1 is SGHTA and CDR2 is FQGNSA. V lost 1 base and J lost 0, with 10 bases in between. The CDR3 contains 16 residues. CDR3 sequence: CASSLGGGSSNQPQHF. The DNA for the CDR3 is TGTGCCAGCAGCTTAGGGGGCGGATCTAGCAATCAGCCCCAGCATTTT.

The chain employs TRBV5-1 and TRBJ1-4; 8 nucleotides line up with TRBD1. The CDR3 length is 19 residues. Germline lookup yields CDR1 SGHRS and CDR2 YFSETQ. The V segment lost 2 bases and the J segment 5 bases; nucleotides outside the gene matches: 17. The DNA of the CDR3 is TGCGCCAGCAGCTTTCCCCCGGGACAGGTAACCAAGGGGAATGAAAAACTGTTTTTT. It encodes CASSFPPGQVTKGNEKLFF.

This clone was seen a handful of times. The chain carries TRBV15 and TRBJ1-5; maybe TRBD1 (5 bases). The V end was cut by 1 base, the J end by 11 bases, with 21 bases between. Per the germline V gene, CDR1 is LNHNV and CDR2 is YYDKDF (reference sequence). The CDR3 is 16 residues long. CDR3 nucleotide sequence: TGTGCCACCAGCAGAGTCACAGGTTCGTCTTTGCGGTCCCAGCATTTT. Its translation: CATSRVTGSSLRSQHF.